One T cell receptor beta chain is described in this entry. Its antigen is still unknown. The CDR3 covers 15 residues. Per germline, CDR1 SGHVS and CDR2 FNYEAQ. The germline V and J ends were trimmed by 0 bases and 2 bases, with 10 bases remaining between them. This record comes from a study of T cell repertoires in cytomegalovirus infection. Findings and caveats of the study: In two of eight donors, the top clonotype was HLA-C-restricted CMV-specific.

TCRdb processed the reads anew with MiXCR; each CDR3 protein has one entry. The sample records 450,000 to 550,000 distinct CDR3 sequences, 16% being singletons. The sequence came from a human donor in good health (CMV status not recorded). Some clones in this sample may be carry-over from other donors' samples. This chain connects TRBV7-6 to TRBJ1-1, with D possibly being TRBD1 (6 bases). The material sequenced was CD8+ T cells from PBMCs. The CDR3 region has the DNA TGTGCCAGCAGCTTAGCGCGGGGGGCAAACACTGAAGCTTTCTTT. It encodes CASSLARGANTEAFF.